Below, one T cell receptor (beta chain) is given with its context. Its antigen is currently unknown. Clones were read by immunoSEQ multiplex PCR, and TCRdb kept only the in-frame ones, dropping some. Of 160,000 or so clones in the sample, about nine tenths were seen once. The data were obtained in a study of T cell responses to AZD1222 COVID-19 vaccine. Notes on the study in general: The donor group comprised mostly white British people and more females; the analysis possibly underestimated clonal diversity. Repertoire sampling occurred only after the peak T cell response.

The source material was peripheral blood, sampled 28 days after the second dose of the MenACWY control vaccine. The sequence was obtained from an adult who received the MenACWY meningococcal vaccine as a control.

The CDR3 region has the DNA TGCGCCAGCAGCCGCACAGGGGACAATGAGCAGTTCTTC. It specifies CASSRTGDNEQFF. The chain carries TRBV5-1 and TRBJ2-1; 7 bases align to TRBD1. The CDR3 is 13 residues long. V shed 4 bases and J 5 bases; nucleotides not matched to a gene: 3. Germline loops: CDR1 SGHRS, CDR2 YFSETQ.